This T cell receptor beta chain was identified during a study of cytomegalovirus exposure and HLA in healthy donors. Overall study: Across a few hundred genotyped donors, about 86% landed in the Caucasian-associated ancestry cluster. The study's findings and limits: Presence/absence analyses assumed roughly uniform sequencing depth across donors, which may not hold. In a later analysis, productive TCRs from donors in an Asian-associated ancestry cluster reportedly carried fewer N-insertions than the cohort mean. A later analysis found most CMV-associated TCR beta chains apparently HLA-restricted.

PCR employed 60 Vbeta and 13 Jbeta primers. TCRdb keeps only in-frame clones here, not all; method: immunoSEQ multiplex PCR. Of about 240,000 clones listed, 82% are singletons. This CDR3 is 15 amino acids long. CDR1 and CDR2 (germline): MDHEN, SYDVKM. V lost 3 bases, J lost 5 bases, and 5 bases stayed unmatched. About this clone itself: Its antigen is as yet unknown.

The specimen was PBMCs. The V and J genes are TRBV28 and TRBJ2-3; 10 nucleotides match TRBD1. This TCR was sampled from a woman in her 40s in good health and CMV-seropositive. The CDR3 DNA reads TGTGCCAGCAGTTTGTTAGGACAGGGGGTAGATACGCAGTATTTT. Translating it yields CASSLLGQGVDTQYF. Together with reference TRBV28 and TRBJ2-3, the CDR3 gives the full variable domain: DVKVTQSSRYLVKRTGEKVFLECVQDMDHENMFWYRQDPGLGLRLIYFSYDVKMKEKGDIPEGYSVSREKKERFSLILESASTNQTSMYLCASSLLGQGVDTQYFGPGTRLTVL.